This T cell receptor beta chain was captured by sequencing in a study of PD-1 blockade in classical Hodgkin lymphoma. Libraries were prepared by immunoSEQ multiplex PCR; TCRdb keeps only in-frame clonotypes and omits some of them. The sample records tens of thousands of clones, approximately 94% being singletons. Germline values: CDR1 WSHSY, CDR2 SAAADI. V was trimmed by 7 bases and J by 10 bases, leaving 22 bases between them. This CDR3 has 14 amino acids. The patients all showed relapse after autologous stem cell transplantation, while their brentuximab vedotin exposure varied. The chain links TRBV10-2 to TRBJ2-5; the D gene could be TRBD1 or TRBD2 (5 bases each). The sequence was obtained from a human donor with classical Hodgkin lymphoma. Sequenced here: peripheral blood mononuclear cells (PBMCs), sampled at baseline. The CDR3, as DNA: TGCGCCAGCACCTCGACCAGGGCGGGTGGGGACCAGTACTTC. This translates into CASTSTRAGGDQYF.